This T cell receptor beta chain derives from a study of cytomegalovirus exposure and HLA in healthy donors. Study context: The approximately 120 validation repertoires, a later analysis reported, used the same platform as the 666 repertoires from the first cohort.

J gave up 5 bases and V 4 bases, and 5 bases lay outside the gene matches. Per germline, CDR1 SEHNR and CDR2 FQNEAQ (reference sequence). The CDR3 totals 14 residues. Points on this clone: Its antigen is currently unknown.

The data were produced by immunoSEQ multiplex PCR, yet TCRdb's version contains in-frame clones alone and is incomplete. The sample consists of 55,000 to 80,000 clones, approximately 96% of them appearing once. Study-wide points: For most TCR sequences rarity was the rule, although some public TCRs occurred in many donors. First-cohort TCR clusters were later found to tend to co-occur in the 120 validation repertoires. Cytomegalovirus-associated TCR beta chains were listed, numbering over 150.

The clonotype comes from a man aged 18-30 years in good health and CMV-seronegative. The V and J genes are TRBV7-9 and TRBJ1-5, with 7 bases that match TRBD1. Material for sequencing was PBMCs. The CDR3 protein is CASSYRDSHQPQHF. CDR3 nucleotide sequence: TGTGCCAGCAGCTACCGGGACAGCCATCAGCCCCAGCATTTT.